These 17 T cell receptor beta chains originate from one sample sequenced in a study of cytomegalovirus exposure and HLA in healthy donors. The data were produced by immunoSEQ multiplex PCR, yet TCRdb's version contains in-frame clones alone and is incomplete. The repertoire includes 90,000 to 150,000 clones, around nine tenths of them detected once, and more than 5% sits in the top ten. The sample taken for sequencing was PBMCs. These receptors all come from a woman aged 18 to 35 in good health and CMV-seropositive.

J is TRBJ2-5 and V is TRBV6-1; TRBD1 aligns across 7 bases. The V gene end was trimmed by 10 bases and the J gene end by 0 bases; junction bases not matched to a gene: 5. Germline V gene sequence: CDR1 MNHNS, CDR2 SASEGT. The CDR3 loop spans 13 amino acids. CDR3: CATGGQNQETQYF. The CDR3 nucleotides read TGTGCCACAGGGGGACAGAACCAAGAGACCCAGTACTTC.

The V and J genes are TRBV13 and TRBJ2-1; TRBD2 agrees at 12 bases. Germline values: CDR1 PRHDT, CDR2 FYEKMQ (reference sequence). The ends lost 3 bases at V and 15 bases at J; junction bases unmatched: 6. The CDR3 covers 13 residues. DNA of the CDR3: TGTGCCAGCAGCTTGGGACTAGCGGGCCCAAGGTTCTTC. Encoded protein: CASSLGLAGPRFF.

The V call is TRBV15, the J call TRBJ2-7, with 8 bases that match TRBD2. J lost 3 bases, V lost 6 bases, and 7 bases had no gene match. This CDR3 region has 14 residues. Germline V gives CDR1 LNHNV, CDR2 YYDKDF (reference sequence). The CDR3, as DNA: TGTGCCACCAGTAAGAGGACTAGCATCTACGAGCAGTACTTC. Protein product: CATSKRTSIYEQYF.

V gene TRBV29-1 combines with J gene TRBJ2-1; 7 bases match TRBD2. The CDR3 has 13 amino acids. Per the germline V gene, CDR1 is SQVTM and CDR2 is ANQGSEA. The V gene end was trimmed by 8 bases and the J gene end by 4 bases; junction bases not matched to a gene: 8. As DNA, the CDR3 is TGCAGCTCTTCGACTAGCTTATACAATGAGCAGTTCTTC. This translates into CSSSTSLYNEQFF.

The chain is built from TRBV19 and TRBJ2-1; 8 bases align to TRBD1. V lost 4 bases to trimming and J lost 12 bases; unmatched junction nucleotides: 8. Germline CDR1 reads LNHDA; CDR2 reads SQIVND (reference sequence). The CDR3 loop spans 13 amino acids. CDR3 DNA sequence: TGTGCCAGTAGTAATGGTTTGGACAGGGCGCAGTTCTTC. Its translation: CASSNGLDRAQFF. Full variable domain (remainder filled in from reference TRBV19 and TRBJ2-1): DGGITQSPKYLFRKEGQNVTLSCEQNLNHDAMYWYRQDPGQGLRLIYYSQIVNDFQKGDIAEGYSVSREKKESFPLTVTSAQKNPTAFYLCASSNGLDRAQFFGPGTRLTVL.

J is TRBJ2-7 and V is TRBV4-3, with 7 bases fitting TRBD1. There are 17 residues in the CDR3. After removal of 1 base from V and 8 bases from J, the junction contained 17 bases not matched to a gene. The germline V gene encodes CDR1 LGHNA and CDR2 YSLEER. The CDR3 protein is CASSQAFKGTDSWKQYF. The CDR3 nucleotides are TGCGCCAGCAGCCAAGCGTTCAAAGGGACAGACTCTTGGAAGCAGTACTTC.

The CDR3 region has the DNA TGTGCCAGCAGCCAAGATCTAGCTAGCGGGAGTTTCTCCTACGAGCAGTACTTC. Its protein product is CASSQDLASGSFSYEQYF. The chain links TRBV4-2 to TRBJ2-7; TRBD2 agrees at 10 bases. Germline V gene lookup returns CDR1 LGHNA and CDR2 YNFKEQ. There are 18 residues in the CDR3. The ends lost 0 bases at V and 0 bases at J; junction bases unmatched: 8.

This clone is a singleton in its sample. The gene calls are TRBV2 and TRBJ2-5, with TRBD2 matching 12 bases. In germline, CDR1 is SNHLY, CDR2 FYNNEI. J gave up 4 bases and V 5 bases, and 5 bases lay outside the gene matches. CDR3 length equals 15 residues. CDR3 loop: CASSRSGLAGETQYF. The CDR3 region has the DNA TGTGCCAGCAGTAGGTCGGGACTAGCGGGAGAGACCCAGTACTTC.

The V call is TRBV7-8, the J call TRBJ1-1, with D possibly TRBD1 on 5 matching bases. Deletions cut 1 base from V and 1 base from J, with 7 bases between. Germline V gives CDR1 SGHVS, CDR2 FQNEAQ. The CDR3 extends over 14 amino acids. CDR3 protein: CASSLGQSNTEAFF. The CDR3 DNA reads TGTGCCAGCAGCTTAGGACAGTCGAACACTGAAGCTTTCTTT.

The chain carries TRBV29-1 and TRBJ1-2, with a weak D call TRBD1 (5 bases). The germline V and J ends were trimmed by 3 bases and 2 bases, with 7 bases remaining between them. Germline loops: CDR1 SQVTM, CDR2 ANQGSEA. The CDR3 covers 12 residues. CDR3 in amino acids: CSVERQNYGYTF. CDR3 DNA sequence: TGCAGCGTTGAGAGACAGAACTATGGCTACACCTTC.

This clone was picked up a small number of times. The chain carries TRBV6-5 and TRBJ2-3, with D perhaps TRBD2 (5 bases). CDR1 and CDR2 from the germline V gene are MNHEY and SVGAGI. The CDR3 consists of 13 residues. Trimming cost V 5 bases and J 3 bases, with 9 bases left between them. The CDR3 is CASSVSGTDTQYF. The DNA for the CDR3 is TGTGCCAGCAGTGTTTCGGGGACAGATACGCAGTATTTT.

The rearrangement uses TRBV13 and TRBJ1-6, with 8 bases identical to TRBD1. CDR1 and CDR2 (germline): PRHDT, FYEKMQ (reference sequence). Trimming cost V 4 bases and J 9 bases; bases outside gene matches: 8. The CDR3 spans 15 residues. The CDR3 is CASSWTTGDTSPLHF. The CDR3 DNA reads as TGTGCCAGCAGCTGGACGACAGGGGATACTTCACCCCTCCACTTT.

Remarks on this clone: The same CDR3 can be traced to other DNA sequences in this sample. The rearrangement links TRBV29-1 to TRBJ1-1, with D perhaps matching TRBD1 (5 bases). The germline V gene encodes CDR1 SQVTM and CDR2 ANQGSEA. The CDR3 has 13 residues. V lost 5 bases and J 0 bases, leaving 10 bases between the germline ends. CDR3 in amino acids: CSVSGQMNTEAFF. CDR3 nucleotide sequence: TGCAGCGTTTCAGGGCAAATGAACACTGAAGCTTTCTTT.

The V call is TRBV27, the J call TRBJ2-5; 7 positions match TRBD2. CDR3 length equals 14 residues. Germline V gives CDR1 MNHEY, CDR2 SMNVEV (reference sequence). J gave up 1 base and V 6 bases, and 5 bases lay outside the gene matches. The CDR3 region has the DNA TGTGCCAGCAGCTTGCGGGGGACCCAAGAGACCCAGTACTTC. It is translated as CASSLRGTQETQYF.

The J gene is TRBJ1-1, the V gene TRBV9, with 9 bases that match TRBD1. After removal of 6 bases from V and 0 bases from J, the junction contained 9 bases not matched to a gene. CDR1 and CDR2 (germline): SGDLS, YYNGEE. This CDR3 contains 16 residues. CDR3 DNA: TGTGCCAGCACCCCGGGGGGGGACAGGGTGAACACTGAAGCTTTCTTT. As protein: CASTPGGDRVNTEAFF.

V and J are TRBV5-1 and TRBJ2-3; a weak D match, TRBD2 (6 bases). CDR1 is SGHRS and CDR2 is YFSETQ in the germline V gene. The CDR3 has 15 amino acids. Trimming left V 0 bases short and J 0 bases short, with 8 bases between. The CDR3 sequence is CASSLAGTSTDTQYF. CDR3 bases: TGCGCCAGCAGCTTGGCCGGGACTAGCACAGATACGCAGTATTTT.

This chain connects TRBV2 to TRBJ1-2; D is uncertain. Germline CDR1 is SNHLY and CDR2 is FYNNEI. This CDR3 spans 15 amino acids. Trimming pared 2 bases from V and 1 base from J, leaving 11 bases between. CDR3 sequence: CASSENTGFNYGYTF. CDR3 DNA: TGTGCCAGCAGTGAAAACACGGGGTTTAACTATGGCTACACCTTC.